A selection of T cell receptor beta chains follows, all from one sample in a study of human T cells and chemical hapten exposure. TCRdb reanalysed the RACE reads using MiXCR and keeps one entry per CDR3 protein. The sample includes tens of thousands of distinct CDR3 sequences, nearly 10% of them seen just once. The specimen comprised whole blood, sampled in connection with sensitization to the hapten diphenylcyclopropenone (DPC). Receptors were obtained from a woman between 35 and 50 years old with alopecia areata. Some clones in this sample may be carry-over from other donors' samples. CDR3s include the opening cysteine and the closing phenylalanine or tryptophan. The D gene is left open where the match is weak. Clone size is not always given. Where it is, it says once, few, many or a class for expanded clones.

D gene,J gene,clone size,V gene,CDR3 DNA,CDR3 protein
NA,TRBJ2-3,once,TRBV15,TGTGCCACCAGCAGAGGAGGGGGCACAGATACGCAGTATTTT,CATSRGGGTDTQYF
NA,TRBJ1-2,many,TRBV6-5,TGTGCCAGCAGTTACTCCGGGAGGGGGGATGGCTACACCTTC,CASSYSGRGDGYTF
TRBD1,TRBJ1-6,many,TRBV12-3/TRBV12-4,TGTGCCAGCAGTCTCCGGGACAGGGGGAATTCACCCCTCCACTTT,CASSLRDRGNSPLHF
NA,TRBJ2-1,many,TRBV19,TGTGCCAGTAGTCTACGGTACAATGAGCAGTTCTTC,CASSLRYNEQFF
TRBD1,TRBJ2-5,NA,TRBV7-8,TGTGCCAGCAGCACAGGGGACAGGGTTGGGTCCAAGACCCAGTACTTC,CASSTGDRVGSKTQYF
TRBD1,TRBJ1-1,few,TRBV29-1,TGCAGCGTAACAGGGGGGCTGATCACTGAAGCTTTCTTT,CSVTGGLITEAFF
NA,TRBJ2-7,NA,TRBV6-5,TGTGCCAGCAGGCCAGGGATGGCCTCCCCCTACGAGCAGTACTTC,CASRPGMASPYEQYF
TRBD2,TRBJ2-2,NA,TRBV9,TGTGCCAGCAGCTCCCGCGGGGGGGCCGACACCGGGGAGCTGTTTTTT,CASSSRGGADTGELFF
NA,TRBJ1-6,many,TRBV21-1,TGTGCCAGCAGGAAGATCAGGGGTGTTAATTCACCCCTCCACTTT,CASRKIRGVNSPLHF
NA,TRBJ2-1,few,TRBV27,TGTGCCAGCAGTTCCAAGGGCAATGAGCAGTTCTTC,CASSSKGNEQFF
NA,TRBJ2-5,many,TRBV20-1,TGCAGTGCTAGAGATTGGAGACAGGCGTCCCGAGAGACCCAGTACTTC,CSARDWRQASRETQYF
NA,TRBJ2-1,NA,TRBV18,TGTGCCAGCTGGCCATCGGGCAGCTTGGGGAATGAGCAGTTCTTC,CASWPSGSLGNEQFF
NA,TRBJ2-7,many,TRBV20-1,TGCACCGTCAAGGGGTCTTTATACGAGCAGTACTTC,CTVKGSLYEQYF
NA,TRBJ1-1,many,TRBV25-1,TGTGCCAGCAGTGAAGCAGGGGAGGATGAAGCTTTCTTT,CASSEAGEDEAFF
NA,TRBJ1-5,many,TRBV7-2,TGTGCCAGCAGCTTAGATAGGGGGGACAATCAGCCCCAGCATTTT,CASSLDRGDNQPQHF
TRBD2,TRBJ2-3,NA,TRBV5-6,TGTGCCAGCAGCTTGGGACTAGCGGAGAAGGCAGATACGCAGTATTTT,CASSLGLAEKADTQYF
NA,TRBJ1-4,few,TRBV4-2,TGTGCCAGCAGCCAAGACATACAGGGCTCGCGGAATGAAAAACTGTTTTTT,CASSQDIQGSRNEKLFF
NA,TRBJ1-6,NA,TRBV7-9,TGTGCCAGCAGCACCGCGGGGGGCCCATGGGTACCCCTCCACTTT,CASSTAGGPWVPLHF
TRBD2,TRBJ2-2,few,TRBV20-1,TGCAGTGCAACAAAGGGACTAGCGGGGTCCACCGGGGAGCTGTTTTTT,CSATKGLAGSTGELFF
TRBD1,TRBJ1-5,few,TRBV27,TGTGCCACCCGCCCCGCCTGGACAGGGGACAATCAGCCCCAGCATTTT,CATRPAWTGDNQPQHF
TRBD1,TRBJ1-2,few,TRBV29-1,TGCAGCGTCGGGACAGAGAATAACTATGGCTACACCTTC,CSVGTENNYGYTF
NA,TRBJ2-1,few,TRBV7-6,TGTGCCAGCAGCTTGGCCCCTTCTGCCAATGAGCAGTTCTTC,CASSLAPSANEQFF
NA,TRBJ2-3,NA,TRBV6-2/TRBV6-3,TGTGCCAGCAGTGGGGCTTCCTATACGCAGTATTTT,CASSGASYTQYF
TRBD1,TRBJ1-5,NA,TRBV18,TGTGCCAGCTCACCCGGGACAGGGGTTGTTAATCAGCCCCAGCATTTT,CASSPGTGVVNQPQHF
TRBD1,TRBJ1-5,NA,TRBV10-3,TGTGCCATCAGTGAGGGGACAGAGATCAATCAGCCCCAGCATTTT,CAISEGTEINQPQHF
NA,TRBJ2-7,NA,TRBV6-2/TRBV6-3,TGTGCCACCCTGCCAAGGGAGACCCCCAGGAGCCCCGGCGAGCAGTACTTC,CATLPRETPRSPGEQYF
TRBD1,TRBJ1-5,many,TRBV20-1,TGCAGTGCTTTCGGGACAGGGAGTCAGCCCCAGCATTTT,CSAFGTGSQPQHF